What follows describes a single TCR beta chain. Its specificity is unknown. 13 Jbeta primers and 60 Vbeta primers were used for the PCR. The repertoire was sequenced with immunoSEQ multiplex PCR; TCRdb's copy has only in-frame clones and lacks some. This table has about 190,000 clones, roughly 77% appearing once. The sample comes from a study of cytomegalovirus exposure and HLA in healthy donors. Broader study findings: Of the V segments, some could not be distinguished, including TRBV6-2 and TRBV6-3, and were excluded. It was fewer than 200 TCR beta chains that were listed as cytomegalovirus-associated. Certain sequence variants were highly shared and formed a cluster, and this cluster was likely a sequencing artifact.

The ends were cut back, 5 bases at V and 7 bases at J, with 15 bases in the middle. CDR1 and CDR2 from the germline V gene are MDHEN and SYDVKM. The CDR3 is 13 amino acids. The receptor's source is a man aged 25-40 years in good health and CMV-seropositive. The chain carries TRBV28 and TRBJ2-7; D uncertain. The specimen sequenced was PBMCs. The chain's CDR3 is CASSLHVPAEQYF. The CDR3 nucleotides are TGTGCCAGCAGTCTCCATGTCCCAGCGGAGCAGTACTTC.